A single TCR beta chain is shown here with its context. The clone's antigen remains unknown. Within one base of it there is no much larger clone, and no base qualities were kept. TCR cDNA was synthesized by 5'RACE template switching, through which a universal primer site and unique molecular identifiers were introduced. Priming for cDNA synthesis came from both the TCR alpha and TCR beta constant segments. Library amplification used two PCR steps, and the second PCR step added sample barcodes and sequencing adapters. Sequencing of the libraries was done on either Illumina HiSeq 2500 (2x100 bp) or NovaSeq (2x150 bp). Concerning the study's data processing: Reads were demultiplexed and collapsed into UMI consensus sequences with MIGEC, and V(D)J alignment was performed with MiXCR. Using edgeR on replicate PBMC samples, clonotypes were called vaccine-responding if FDR was below 0.01 and the log2 fold change was above 5 up to day 15. Each bulk clonotype was labeled CD4 or CD8 based on which sequenced repertoire, CD4 or CD8, contained the clonotype at higher abundance. The public reads were run again by TCRdb, first through fastp at Q25 and then through MiXCR, and only productive beta chains were kept. Rows are unified per CDR3 protein, each entry keeping the most common DNA and genes. The V and J calls here are based on TCRdb, not the publication. The sample table contains about 350,000 distinct CDR3 sequences; only one count was recorded for around a tenth of them. The leading ten clones occupy 15% to 20% of the sample.

These data come from a study of T cells after yellow fever vaccination (dated by TCRdb to about 2019). Turning to the overall study: The SMART-Seq v4 Ultra Low Input RNA kit was used to prepare libraries from fractions with low cell numbers. To follow T-cell clones before and after primary and booster YFV17D yellow fever vaccination, bulk TCR alpha and beta repertoires were sequenced over time. Blood samples were taken at several timepoints before and after primary and secondary immunization, and bulk PBMC replicates and cell subsets were isolated. Two healthy male donors, one aged 18 to 29 and one aged 30 to 40 years, made up the cohort. Results and caveats for the whole study, not just this receptor: Most clones expanded after primary vaccination (96% of CD4 and around 89% of CD8) were re-detected after the booster, suggesting that broad memory maintenance occurred. The study included only two donors, which limits how far the findings can be generalized. A small fraction of clonotypes appeared in both the CD4 and CD8 compartments, likely as a result of convergent recombination. Because abundant contaminating clonotypes from the bulk population could be contained in FACS-sorted repertoires, computational filtering was required. The secondary T-cell response was found to be weaker but faster than the primary response, with a peak reached on day 5 rather than on day 15.

Trimmed from V: 6 bases; trimmed from J: 13 bases; junction bases lacking a gene match: 6. Including the terminal cysteine and phenylalanine, the CDR3 comprises 11 residues. The entry retains the CDR3 DNA only, 33 bases that are in frame from base 1. CDR1 and CDR2 are read off the germline V gene as MDHEN and SYDVKM. This sample's treatment or condition label indicates: live attenuated yellow fever vaccine strain. At each blood-draw timepoint, two biological replicates of bulk PBMCs were obtained. A standard Ficoll-Paque protocol was used to isolate PBMCs from peripheral blood. TriZol was used to extract RNA from bulk PBMCs, from CD4 and CD8 fractions, and from dextramer-positive and dextramer-negative fractions.

The clonotype comes from a man between 18 and 35 years old who received the YFV17D yellow fever vaccine. Sequenced material: PBMCs, taken on the day of the first yellow fever vaccination. The chain joins TRBV28 to TRBJ2-1, with 7 bases in between that match TRBD1. DNA sequence: TGTGCCAGCAGCCCAAACAGGGGACAGTTCTTC. Its amino acids are CASSPNRGQFF.